The next 2 T cell receptor beta chains were all read from a single sample in a study of cytomegalovirus exposure and HLA in healthy donors. PCR employed 60 Vbeta and 13 Jbeta primers. Generated by immunoSEQ multiplex PCR, the TCRdb table keeps only in-frame clones and is missing some. The repertoire holds some 120,000 clones, with around 77% as singletons. Input material: PBMCs. The receptor set was obtained from a man aged 18 to 30 in good health and CMV-seropositive.

This chain joins TRBV6-5 and TRBJ1-5, with TRBD1 identical over 7 bases. The CDR3 loop spans 15 amino acids. CDR1 is MNHEY and CDR2 is SVGAGI in the germline V gene. V was clipped by 0 bases and J by 4 bases; unmatched bases: 3. CDR3 sequence: CASSYSTRGNQPQHF. For the CDR3, the DNA is TGTGCCAGCAGTTACTCGACCAGGGGGAATCAGCCCCAGCATTTT.

This chain uses TRBV6-6 with TRBJ2-7; D remains ambiguous. The CDR3 extends over 13 amino acids. Trimming shortened V by 0 bases and J by 8 bases, and 11 bases separated the two germline ends. The germline gives CDR1 MNHNY, CDR2 SVGAGI (reference sequence). The CDR3 coding sequence is TGTGCCAGCAGTTACTCGTGGGCTGGTCAGCAGTACTTC. Translated, it gives CASSYSWAGQQYF.